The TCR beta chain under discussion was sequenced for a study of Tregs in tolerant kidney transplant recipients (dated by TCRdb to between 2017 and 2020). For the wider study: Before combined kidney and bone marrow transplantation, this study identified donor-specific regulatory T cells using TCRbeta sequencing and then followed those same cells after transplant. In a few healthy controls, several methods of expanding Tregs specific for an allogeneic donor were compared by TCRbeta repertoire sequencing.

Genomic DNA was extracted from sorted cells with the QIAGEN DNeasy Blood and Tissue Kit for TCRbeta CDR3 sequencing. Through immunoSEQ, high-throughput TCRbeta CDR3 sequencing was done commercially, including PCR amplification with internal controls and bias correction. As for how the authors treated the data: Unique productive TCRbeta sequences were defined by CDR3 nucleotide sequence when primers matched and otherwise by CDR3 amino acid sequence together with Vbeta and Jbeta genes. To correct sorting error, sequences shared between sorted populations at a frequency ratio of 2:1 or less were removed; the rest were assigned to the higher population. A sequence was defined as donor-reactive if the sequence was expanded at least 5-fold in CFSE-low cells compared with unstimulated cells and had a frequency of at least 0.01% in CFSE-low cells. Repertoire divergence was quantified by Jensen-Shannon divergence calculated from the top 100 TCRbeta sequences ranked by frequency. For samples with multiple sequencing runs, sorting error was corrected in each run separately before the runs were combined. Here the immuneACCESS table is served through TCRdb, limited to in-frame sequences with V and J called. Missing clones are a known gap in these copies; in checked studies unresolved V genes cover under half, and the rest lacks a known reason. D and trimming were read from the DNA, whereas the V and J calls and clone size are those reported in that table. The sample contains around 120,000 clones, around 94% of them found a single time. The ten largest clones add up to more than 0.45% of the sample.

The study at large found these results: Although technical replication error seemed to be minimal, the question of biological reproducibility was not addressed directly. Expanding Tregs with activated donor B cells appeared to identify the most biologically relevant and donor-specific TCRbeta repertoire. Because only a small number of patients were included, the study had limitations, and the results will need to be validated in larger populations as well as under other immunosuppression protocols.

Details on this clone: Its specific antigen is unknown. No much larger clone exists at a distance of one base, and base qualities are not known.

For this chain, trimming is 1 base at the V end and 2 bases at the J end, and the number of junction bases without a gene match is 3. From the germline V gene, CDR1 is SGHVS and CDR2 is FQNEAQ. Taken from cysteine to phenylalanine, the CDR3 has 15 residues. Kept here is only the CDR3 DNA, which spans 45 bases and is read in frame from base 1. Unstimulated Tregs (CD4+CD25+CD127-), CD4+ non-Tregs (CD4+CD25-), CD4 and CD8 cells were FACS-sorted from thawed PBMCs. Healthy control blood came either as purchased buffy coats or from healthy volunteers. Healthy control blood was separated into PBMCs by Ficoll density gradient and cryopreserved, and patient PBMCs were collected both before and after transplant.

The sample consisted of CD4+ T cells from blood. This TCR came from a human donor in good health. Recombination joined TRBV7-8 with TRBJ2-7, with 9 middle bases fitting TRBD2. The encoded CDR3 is CASSLVSGGTYEQYF. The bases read TGTGCCAGCAGCTTAGTCAGCGGGGGGACCTACGAGCAGTACTTC.